The 19 T cell receptor beta chains listed next were all sequenced from one sample in a study of Graves' ophthalmopathy and Graves' hyperthyroidism. Amplifying from RNA transcripts, the study obtained TCR beta CDR3 regions. An initial RT-PCR round employing HTBI primers preceded a second-round multiplex PCR. MiXCR, applied by TCRdb to the multiplex PCR reads, yields one record per CDR3 protein. The sample records about 640,000 distinct CDR3 sequences, approximately 39% being singletons. Sequencing was done on a sample of peripheral blood. The receptor source for this set is an adult man with Graves' ophthalmopathy.

This clonotype came up a few times. The V gene is TRBV7-2, the J gene TRBJ2-7; D is unclear. The V gene lost 4 bases and the J gene lost 0 bases, with 7 bases spanning the gap. The V gene's germline CDR1 is SGHTA and CDR2 FQGNSA. The CDR3 consists of 13 residues. The DNA of the CDR3 is TGTGCCAGCAGCTCCTACCCCTCCTACGAGCAGTACTTC. Its translation: CASSSYPSYEQYF.

The chain recombines TRBV4-1 with TRBJ2-7, with 13 bases identical to TRBD2. CDR1 and CDR2 from the germline V gene are MGHRA and YSYEKL. The CDR3 is 18 amino acids. Trimming took 2 bases from V and 5 from J; bases not matched to a gene: 12. The CDR3 region is CASSQFLPGTSGMNEQYF. For the CDR3, the DNA is TGCGCCAGCAGCCAATTCCTCCCCGGGACTAGCGGGATGAACGAGCAGTACTTC.

This clonotype appeared many times. V gene TRBV20-1 combines with J gene TRBJ1-2, with D unclear. Trimming cost V 1 base and J 4 bases, with 13 bases left between them. CDR3 length: 14 amino acids. Per the germline V gene, CDR1 is DFQATT and CDR2 is SNEGSKA (reference sequence). As DNA, the CDR3 is TGCAGTGCTAGAGGGACCAGTGAGACCTATGGCTACACCTTC. This translates into CSARGTSETYGYTF.

In its sample, this clonotype was seen many times. The J gene is TRBJ2-7, the V gene TRBV20-1, with 7 bases lining up with TRBD2. CDR1 is DFQATT and CDR2 is SNEGSKA in the germline V gene (reference sequence). This CDR3 spans 16 amino acids. Here the CDR3 DNA reads TGCAGGCAGCGGGGCTACAATCCACCCTTTCCTTACGAGCAGTACTTC. Amino acid sequence: CRQRGYNPPFPYEQYF.

This clonotype appeared many times. J is TRBJ1-6 and V is TRBV6-5; D not resolved. Germline assignment: CDR1 MNHEY and CDR2 SVGAGI. The CDR3 is made up of 15 amino acids. Trimming took 5 bases from V and 8 from J, leaving 16 bases between them. The CDR3 nucleotides are TGTGCCAGCAGTACCGTCGGAGGTGCCGATTCACCCCTCCACTTT. Amino acid sequence: CASSTVGGADSPLHF.

In its sample, this clonotype was seen many times. The V and J genes are TRBV2 and TRBJ2-2; TRBD2 matches 9 bases. Trimming at V came to 5 bases and at J to 3 bases, leaving 4 bases not matched to a gene. This CDR3 is 15 amino acids long. Germline-derived CDR1 and CDR2 are SNHLY and FYNNEI. DNA for the CDR3: TGTGCCAGCAGTACTACTAGCGGGTACACCGGGGAGCTGTTTTTT. Protein: CASSTTSGYTGELFF.

The chain links TRBV25-1 to TRBJ2-5; TRBD1 matches 7 bases. The length of the CDR3 is 15 residues. Germline loops: CDR1 MGHDK, CDR2 SYGVNS. CDR3 DNA: TGTGCTAGAGATGCACAGGGGAAGAGTTTGGAGACCCAGTACTTC. The encoded protein is CARDAQGKSLETQYF. Filled out from reference TRBV25-1 and TRBJ2-5, the complete variable domain reads EADIYQTPRYLVIGTGKKITLECSQTMGHDKMYWYQQDPGMELHLIHYSYGVNSTEKGDLSSESTVSRIRTEHFPLTLESARPSHTSQYLCARDAQGKSLETQYFGPGTRLLVL.

V usage is TRBV19 and J usage is TRBJ2-5; TRBD2 matches at 9 bases. Germline CDR1 is LNHDA and CDR2 is SQIVND (reference sequence). There are 13 residues in the CDR3. The trim removed 8 bases at V and 9 bases at J, leaving 10 bases unmatched. CDR3 loop: CASQSARLAAQYF. As DNA, the CDR3 is TGTGCCAGTCAATCAGCCAGACTAGCGGCCCAGTACTTC.

The chain carries TRBV10-3 and TRBJ2-5; unclear D gene. This CDR3 spans 11 amino acids. Germline values: CDR1 ENHRY, CDR2 SYGVKD. V lost 6 bases to trimming and J lost 5 bases, with 7 bases between them. The CDR3 region has the DNA TGTGCCATCAGGGGCAGGGAGACCCAGTACTTC. It translates to CAIRGRETQYF.

This clonotype was found a few times. The V and J genes are TRBV3-1 and TRBJ2-2, with TRBD1 matching over 10 bases. V lost 5 bases, J lost 6 bases, and 3 bases stayed unmatched. There are 14 residues in the CDR3. CDR1 and CDR2 from the germline V gene are LGHDT and YNNKEL (reference sequence). This CDR3 is CASSGQGGAGELFF. CDR3 DNA: TGTGCCAGCAGCGGACAGGGGGGAGCCGGGGAGCTGTTTTTT.

This clonotype was counted ten times or more. The chain has TRBV10-3 and TRBJ2-5; 7 nucleotides match TRBD1. The CDR3 is 13 residues long. V was clipped by 10 bases and J by 3 bases; unmatched bases: 8. The germline CDR1 and CDR2 sequences are ENHRY and SYGVKD. CDR3 coding DNA: TGTGCCAGCGTCACAGGGGTCAAAGAGACCCAGTACTTC. Translating gives CASVTGVKETQYF.

The chain employs TRBV7-2 and TRBJ1-4; D possibly corresponds to TRBD1 (5 bases). The CDR3 loop spans 14 amino acids. V shed 5 bases and J shed 5 bases, with 12 bases lying between them. In germline, CDR1 is SGHTA, CDR2 FQGNSA. The CDR3 here is CASSQDRRNEKLFF. The CDR3 DNA sequence: TGTGCCAGCAGCCAAGACAGAAGAAATGAAAAACTGTTTTTT.

The chain recombines TRBV10-3 with TRBJ2-5, with 10 nucleotides matching TRBD2. Germline V lookup: CDR1 ENHRY, CDR2 SYGVKD. The CDR3 length is 15 residues. V was clipped by 10 bases and J by 5 bases; unmatched bases: 13. The CDR3 region has the DNA TGTGCCAGCAGCACTAGCGGGACACAAGGGGAGACCCAGTACTTC. As protein: CASSTSGTQGETQYF.

This clonotype was counted ten times or more. The V call is TRBV20-1, the J call TRBJ2-7; unclear D gene. CDR1 DFQATT and CDR2 SNEGSKA come from the germline V gene (reference sequence). Between the trimmed V and J ends, which lost 2 bases and 2 bases, there was a span of 4 bases. The CDR3 totals 11 residues. DNA for the CDR3: TGCAGTGCTAGAACCACCTACGAGCAGTACTTC. Its translation: CSARTTYEQYF.

The CDR3 DNA follows: TGCGCCAGCAATCCCCGGGACAGGGCGAGTGGCTACACCTTC. It specifies CASNPRDRASGYTF. The chain couples TRBV10-1 to TRBJ1-2; 9 nucleotides line up with TRBD1. V lost 7 bases and J lost 7; bases outside the gene matches: 10. There are 14 residues in the CDR3. Germline V gene sequence: CDR1 WNHNN, CDR2 SYGVQD (reference sequence).

Worth noting for this clonotype: The conserved final phenylalanine or tryptophan is absent from the CDR3, which likely points to a read error. It is unclear where the CDR3 begins or ends on the DNA, so no DNA is shown, and the CDR3 is as TCRdb lists it. The chain's CDR3 is CASSLTAV. The chain recombines TRBV7-3 with TRBJ1-4. Germline CDR1 SGHTA, CDR2 FQGTGA. The CDR3 length is 8 residues, termini included.

The chain combines TRBV6-5 with TRBJ1-2, with TRBD1 matching over 11 bases. Trimming cost V 4 bases and J 7 bases; bases outside gene matches: 8. The CDR3 consists of 15 residues. Germline V gene sequence: CDR1 MNHEY, CDR2 SVGAGI. The DNA of the CDR3 is TGTGCCAGCAGTTTTCCGGACAGGGGGCCGGCTGGCTACACCTTC. Protein product: CASSFPDRGPAGYTF.

The J gene is TRBJ2-5, the V gene TRBV5-1; D ambiguous. This CDR3 region has 14 residues. The V end was cut by 4 bases, the J end by 2 bases, with 12 bases between. Germline CDR1 SGHRS, CDR2 YFSETQ. CDR3: CASSVVGYQETQYF. DNA for the CDR3: TGCGCCAGCAGCGTTGTGGGGTATCAAGAGACCCAGTACTTC.

This clonotype turned up a few times. CDR3 amino acids: CASSYSRDKLEQYF. CDR3 nucleotides: TGTGCCAGCAGTTACTCCCGGGACAAGCTCGAGCAGTACTTC. The chain is built from TRBV7-3 and TRBJ2-7; the D gene is possibly TRBD1 (6 bases). The germline V and J ends were trimmed by 6 bases and 6 bases, with 18 bases remaining between them. Germline V gene data show CDR1 as SGHTA and CDR2 as FQGTGA. This CDR3 has 14 amino acids. Full variable domain (outside the CDR3, taken from reference TRBV7-3 and TRBJ2-7): GAGVSQTPSNKVTEKGKYVELRCDPISGHTALYWYRQSLGQGPEFLIYFQGTGAADDSGLPNDRFFAVRPEGSVSTLKIQRTERGDSAVYLCASSYSRDKLEQYFGPGTRLTVT.